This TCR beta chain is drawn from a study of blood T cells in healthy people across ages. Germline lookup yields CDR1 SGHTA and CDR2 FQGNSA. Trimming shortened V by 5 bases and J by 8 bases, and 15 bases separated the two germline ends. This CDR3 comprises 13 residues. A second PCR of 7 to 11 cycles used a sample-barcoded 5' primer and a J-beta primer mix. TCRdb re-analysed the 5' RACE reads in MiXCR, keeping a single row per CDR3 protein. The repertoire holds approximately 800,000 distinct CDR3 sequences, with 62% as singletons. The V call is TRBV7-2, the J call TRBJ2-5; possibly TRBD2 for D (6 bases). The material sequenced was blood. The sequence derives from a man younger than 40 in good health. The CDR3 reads CASSTGLSGTQYF. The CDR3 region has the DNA TGTGCCAGCAGCACAGGACTAAGTGGCACCCAGTACTTC.